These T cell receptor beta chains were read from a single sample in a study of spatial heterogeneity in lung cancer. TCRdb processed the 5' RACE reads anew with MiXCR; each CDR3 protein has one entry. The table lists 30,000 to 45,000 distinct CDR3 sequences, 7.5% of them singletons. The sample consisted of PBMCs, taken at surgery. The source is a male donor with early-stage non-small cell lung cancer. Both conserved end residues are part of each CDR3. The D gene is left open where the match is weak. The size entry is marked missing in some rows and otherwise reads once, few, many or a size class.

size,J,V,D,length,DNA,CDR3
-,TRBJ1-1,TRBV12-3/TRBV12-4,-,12,TGTGCCAGCACCCTCGGAAACACTGAAGCTTTCTTT,CASTLGNTEAFF
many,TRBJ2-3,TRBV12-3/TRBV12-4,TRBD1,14,TGTGCCAGCAAACAGGGGGCATTCACAGATACGCAGTATTTT,CASKQGAFTDTQYF
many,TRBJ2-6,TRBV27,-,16,TGTGCCAGCAGTTTAAATCTGGGGGCTGGGGCCAACGTCCTGACTTTC,CASSLNLGAGANVLTF
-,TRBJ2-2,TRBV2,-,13,TGTGCCAGCAGGGACTCGGGGGCCGGGGAGCTGTTTTTT,CASRDSGAGELFF
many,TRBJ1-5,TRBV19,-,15,TGTGCCAGTAGTATATCCGGGAATAGCAATCAGCCCCAGCATTTT,CASSISGNSNQPQHF
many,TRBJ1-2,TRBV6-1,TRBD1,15,TGTGCCAGCAGTGAAGCGGAGGGACAGGACTATGGCTACACCTTC,CASSEAEGQDYGYTF
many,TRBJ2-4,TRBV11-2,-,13,TGTGCCAGCAGCCCGACCAGGGGTGACATTCAGTACTTC,CASSPTRGDIQYF
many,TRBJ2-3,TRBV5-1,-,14,TGCGCCAGCAGCTTGGTTTCGGGAATCGATACGCAGTATTTT,CASSLVSGIDTQYF
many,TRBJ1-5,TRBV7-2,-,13,TGTGCCAGCAGCTTAGCAGAAAATCAGCCCCAGCATTTT,CASSLAENQPQHF
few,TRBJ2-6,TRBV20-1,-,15,TGCAGTGCTAGAGATGACCGGGCAGGGGCCAACGTCCTGACTTTC,CSARDDRAGANVLTF
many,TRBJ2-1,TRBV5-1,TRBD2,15,TGCGCCAGCAGCGCCGGGACTAGCGGGAATAATGAGCAGTTCTTC,CASSAGTSGNNEQFF
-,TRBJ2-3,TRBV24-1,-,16,TGTGCCACCAGTGATTCGGACGGGAGACGCACAGATACGCAGTATTTT,CATSDSDGRRTDTQYF
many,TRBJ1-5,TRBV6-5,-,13,TGTGCCAGCAGCCCGTCCCTTGATCAGCCCCAGCATTTT,CASSPSLDQPQHF